A single T cell receptor beta chain is shown here with its context. Its target is not known. Data came from immunoSEQ multiplex PCR; TCRdb stores just in-frame clones and leaves some out. The table includes approximately 200,000 clones, 84% detected once. This record belongs to a study of cytomegalovirus exposure and HLA in healthy donors. The wider study: It was reported in a later analysis that the same platform had been used for the 100 to 150 validation repertoires as for the roughly 700 first-cohort repertoires. Study findings and constraints: The tendency of first-cohort TCR clusters to co-occur in the 120 or so validation repertoires emerged from a later analysis. The study flagged approximately 180 TCR beta chains as cytomegalovirus-associated.

Germline CDR1 and CDR2: MNHEY and SMNVEV (reference sequence). The V gene end was trimmed by 2 bases and the J gene end by 3 bases; junction bases not matched to a gene: 4. The CDR3 runs 14 residues. The chain uses TRBV27 and TRBJ2-7; 7 bases align to TRBD2. The origin of this receptor is a woman aged 25 to 45 in good health and CMV-seropositive. Sequenced material: PBMCs. CDR3 sequence reads: CASSLAGVSYEQYF. CDR3 DNA sequence: TGTGCCAGCAGTTTAGCGGGAGTGAGCTACGAGCAGTACTTC.